Listed below are T cell receptor beta chains from one sample, sequenced in a study of identical twins. TCRdb used MiXCR to reprocess the 5' RACE reads, holding one entry per CDR3 protein. Of 250,000 or so distinct CDR3 sequences listed, over 9.5% are singletons. The same data also contributed to another study, on yellow fever vaccine responses in identical twins.

The sample consisted of memory (CD45RO+) T cells sorted from blood. These TCRs come from a woman under 30 in good health. The CDR3 runs from the conserved cysteine through the conserved F or W. D genes are given only for firm matches. Rows give clone size only sometimes, using once, few, many, or a class for an expanded clone.

clone_size	d_call	v_call	j_call	cdr3_nt	cdr3_aa
NA	NA	TRBV19	TRBJ1-5	TGTGCCAGTAGTATTAGTCAAGGTTACGGTCAGCCCCAGCATTTT	CASSISQGYGQPQHF
few	TRBD1	TRBV7-2	TRBJ2-1	TGTGCCAGCAGCTCAGAGGGGGGACAGGCCTACAATGAGCAGTTCTTC	CASSSEGGQAYNEQFF
NA	TRBD1	TRBV15	TRBJ2-1	TGTGCCACCAGCAGAGATGTCAGGGACAGGGGTAATGAGCAGTTCTTC	CATSRDVRDRGNEQFF
few	NA	TRBV5-1	TRBJ2-7	TGCGCCAGCAGACTTTGGGACGGCTCCTACGAGCAGTACTTC	CASRLWDGSYEQYF
few	NA	TRBV7-9	TRBJ2-1	TGTGCCAGCAGCTTAGGGCGCGGTAGTAGCGCCTACAATGAGCAGTTCTTC	CASSLGRGSSAYNEQFF
few	NA	TRBV5-5	TRBJ1-5	TGTGCCAGCAGCTTGGAACAGGGCAGCAATCAGCCCCAGCATTTT	CASSLEQGSNQPQHF
many	NA	TRBV7-2	TRBJ2-7	TGTGCCAGCAGCTCTAGTGGAACAGGACTCCAGTACTTC	CASSSSGTGLQYF
many	TRBD2	TRBV12-3/TRBV12-4	TRBJ2-1	TGTGCCAGCAGTCACAGCGGGGGGCGGGGAAATGAGCAGTTCTTC	CASSHSGGRGNEQFF
many	NA	TRBV12-3/TRBV12-4	TRBJ2-5	TGTGCCAGCAGTCTCCGCCGCGGAGGGGGGGAGACCCAGTACTTC	CASSLRRGGGETQYF
NA	NA	TRBV12-3/TRBV12-4	TRBJ2-6	TGTGCCAGCAGGGTCTCTGGGGCCAACGTCCTGACTTTC	CASRVSGANVLTF
few	NA	TRBV2	TRBJ1-4	TGTGCCAGCAGTGAACAAGAAAAACTGTTTTTT	CASSEQEKLFF
few	TRBD1	TRBV20-1	TRBJ1-1	TGCAGTGCTAGCCGGGACAGTAACACTGAAGCTTTCTTT	CSASRDSNTEAFF
few	NA	TRBV12-3/TRBV12-4	TRBJ1-1	TGTGCCAGCAGTTTTGGGGGGACTGAAGCTTTCTTT	CASSFGGTEAFF
few	NA	TRBV20-1	TRBJ1-2	TGCAGTGCTAGAGACCGGGACTATGGCTACACCTTC	CSARDRDYGYTF
few	NA	TRBV10-3	TRBJ2-2	TGTGCCATCAGTGAGTATTGGAACACCGGGGAGCTGTTTTTT	CAISEYWNTGELFF
NA	NA	TRBV20-1	TRBJ2-3	TGCAGTGCCCCCACGTTGGATACGCAGTATTTT	CSAPTLDTQYF
many	NA	TRBV19	TRBJ2-7	TGTGCCACCAGACAGGGAGGAGGGTACGAGCAGTACTTC	CATRQGGGYEQYF
NA	TRBD2	TRBV11-2	TRBJ2-3	TGTGCCAGCAGCCATGGCCGGGGGGCAGATACGCAGTATTTT	CASSHGRGADTQYF
NA	TRBD2	TRBV10-2	TRBJ2-1	TGCGCCAGCAGTGAGCTAGCGGGAGAGCATGAGCAGTTCTTC	CASSELAGEHEQFF
NA	NA	TRBV18	TRBJ2-7	TGTGCCAGCTCAGTAGGAGGGGCCTACGAGCAGTACTTC	CASSVGGAYEQYF
few	TRBD2	TRBV5-4	TRBJ2-7	TGTGCCAGTTCTCCGGGACTAGCTCTCAACGAGCAGTACTTC	CASSPGLALNEQYF
many	NA	TRBV12-3/TRBV12-4	TRBJ2-1	TGTGCCAGCAGCATCCTAGGGTCTGAGCAGTTCTTC	CASSILGSEQFF
few	NA	TRBV4-2	TRBJ2-7	TGTGCCAGCAGCCCAGAGGGGGACGAGCAGTACTTC	CASSPEGDEQYF
few	NA	TRBV12-3/TRBV12-4	TRBJ1-5	TGTGCCAGCAGTTTATATGACAGCACCAATCAGCCCCAGCATTTT	CASSLYDSTNQPQHF
few	NA	TRBV6-2/TRBV6-3	TRBJ2-7	TGTGCCAGCAGTTACTATAAGGGGGGCGGCGAGCAGTACTTC	CASSYYKGGGEQYF
NA	TRBD1	TRBV7-3	TRBJ1-1	TGTGCCAGCAGCACTGGGACAGGGAACACTGAAGCTTTCTTT	CASSTGTGNTEAFF
few	TRBD2	TRBV7-2	TRBJ2-1	TGTGCCAGCAGCCACGGACTAGCGGTCTACAATGAGCAGTTCTTC	CASSHGLAVYNEQFF
NA	NA	TRBV6-2/TRBV6-3	TRBJ2-2	TGTGCCAGCAGTTACTCTGTCGGGGCCACCGGGGAGCTGTTTTTT	CASSYSVGATGELFF
NA	NA	TRBV6-2/TRBV6-3	TRBJ2-7	TGTGCCAGCAGTTACCGCAGGGGTCCATTCACCTACGAGCAGTACTTC	CASSYRRGPFTYEQYF
NA	TRBD1	TRBV7-8	TRBJ2-7	TGTGCCAGCAGCTTAGCCGGGACAGGGGGTGTCTACGAGCAGTACTTC	CASSLAGTGGVYEQYF
many	TRBD1	TRBV12-3/TRBV12-4	TRBJ1-2	TGTGCCAGCAGTATGACAGGGCGGTTGGATGGCTACACCTTC	CASSMTGRLDGYTF
NA	NA	TRBV20-1	TRBJ2-1	TGCAGGGTATACCCCGGGGGAGATGAGCAGTTCTTC	CRVYPGGDEQFF
many	NA	TRBV12-3/TRBV12-4	TRBJ2-7	TGTGCCAGCAGTTCGTTCTACGAGCAGTACTTC	CASSSFYEQYF
many	TRBD1	TRBV30	TRBJ1-5	TGTGCCTGGAGTGGGGGGACAGGGCGAAATCAGCCCCAGCATTTT	CAWSGGTGRNQPQHF